Below, one T cell receptor beta chain is given with its context. What it binds is not known. These data come from a study of blood T cells in healthy people across ages. The study, taken as a whole, reports: Compared with aged donors, long-lived donors showed fewer expanded clones, suggesting selection. Higher naive T cell percentage went strongly together with higher TCR beta diversity. A roughly linear fall in TCR beta diversity per million T cells was seen with increasing age.

Using a J-beta primer mix together with a sample-barcoded 5' primer, a second PCR was run for roughly 6 to 12 cycles. TCRdb fed the 5' RACE reads into MiXCR, producing one record per CDR3 protein. This sample has roughly 1,700,000 distinct CDR3 sequences, with 28% found just once. CDR1 and CDR2 (germline): KGHDR, SFDVKD. The CDR3 runs 13 residues. V was clipped by 8 bases and J by 3 bases, with 13 bases between them. The chain recombines TRBV24-1 with TRBJ2-7; D is undetermined. The TCR sequence derives from a woman in her 30s in good health. The sequencing sample was made of blood. CDR3 in DNA: TGTGCCACCACCCAGGTTTTTGGCTACGAGCAGTACTTC. Translation: CATTQVFGYEQYF.